This T cell receptor (beta chain) appears in the sequencing data of a study of T cells in localized non-small cell lung cancer (dated by TCRdb to the early 2020s). With respect to the entire study: T cell repertoires of 236 early-stage NSCLC patients were analyzed, with tumors being compared against uninvolved tumor-adjacent lungs. The cohort comprised around 250 treatment-naïve NSCLC patients with resected, localized lung tumors. The mean age of the NSCLC patients was about 62 years, with 120 to 150 men and about a hundred women.

At diagnosis, tumor, uninvolved tumor-adjacent lung and peripheral blood were collected and then preserved as a mix of FFPE and fresh-frozen material. For TCR repertoire profiling, blood samples were analyzed in the form of peripheral blood mononuclear cells. Concerning this clone: Its binding antigen is unknown. No much larger clone exists at a distance of one base, and base qualities are not known.

The immunoSEQ Assay was used to sequence TCR beta CDR3 regions from DNA. Per the original workflow: T cell density was computed as TCR beta template counts normalized to usable DNA estimated by amplifying housekeeping genes. The preseqR package was used to estimate richness by extrapolating to 400,000 templates for PBMC samples and to 120,000 templates for tissue samples. Clonality was taken to be one minus Pielou's evenness. Differential abundance testing on productive amino-acid clonotypes, with a minimum total count of 5 and an alpha of 0.1, was used to identify tissue-enriched TCRs. The Jaccard Index and the Morisita Overlap Index were used to measure how much the repertoires overlapped between compartments. GLIPH clustered TCR beta CDR3s with public tetramer-defined viral CDR3s; viral motifs required at least three viral sequences plus V-gene enrichment. Not all clones reach the TCRdb copy of this immuneACCESS table, which keeps in-frame sequences only. Checked studies attribute under half of the gap to unresolved V genes and leave the rest unexplained. V, J and clone size were drawn from that table, and D and trimming were deduced from the DNA. For this sample there are 25,000 or so clones; 87% appear just once. Jointly, the top ten make up roughly 6.8% of the sample.

Overall study results and their limits: Since the design was exploratory, TCR variables were selected using unadjusted p-values with no false-discovery rate correction. Higher T cell density in blood was associated with longer overall survival, whereas higher clonality in adjacent lung was associated with shorter survival. The highest T cell clonality was observed in uninvolved tumor-adjacent lung, where clonality exceeded that of tumor, suggesting that antigenic responses were more focused in uninvolved tumor-adjacent lung. A median of around 50 of the top 100 tumor clones turned up in the paired uninvolved adjacent lung, and roughly 28 of those clones also ranked among the top 100 of that same adjacent lung. Because multi-region sequencing of the tumors was not done, intratumor heterogeneity could not be ruled out.

The starting material was peripheral blood, obtained before any cancer treatment. The sequence came from a male donor older than 55 with stage I lung adenocarcinoma.

This receptor carries the CDR3 CASSELYSPLHF. At the DNA level, the sequence is TGTGCCAGCAGTGAACTGTATTCACCCCTCCACTTT. Rearrangement joined TRBV2 to TRBJ1-6, with an unclear D gene assignment. CDR1 and CDR2, looked up from the germline V gene, are SNHLY and FYNNEI. The junction carries 4 bases between V and J, which are trimmed by 2 bases and 8 bases respectively. From the cysteine through the phenylalanine, the CDR3 covers 12 amino acids. Only the CDR3 DNA stays, 36 bases, in frame from base 1.